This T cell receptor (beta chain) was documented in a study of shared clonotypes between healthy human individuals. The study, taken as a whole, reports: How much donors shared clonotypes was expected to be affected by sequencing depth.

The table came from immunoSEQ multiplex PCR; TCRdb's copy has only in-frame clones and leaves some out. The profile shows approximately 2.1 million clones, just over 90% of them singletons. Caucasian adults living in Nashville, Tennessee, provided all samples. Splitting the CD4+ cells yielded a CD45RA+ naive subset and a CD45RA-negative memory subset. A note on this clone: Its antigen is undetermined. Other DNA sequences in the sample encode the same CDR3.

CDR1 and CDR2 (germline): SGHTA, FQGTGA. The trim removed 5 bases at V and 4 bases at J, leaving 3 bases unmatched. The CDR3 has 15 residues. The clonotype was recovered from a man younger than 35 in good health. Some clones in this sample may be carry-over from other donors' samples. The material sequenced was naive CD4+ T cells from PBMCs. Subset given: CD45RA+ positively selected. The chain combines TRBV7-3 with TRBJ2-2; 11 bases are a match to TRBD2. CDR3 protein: CASSLGTSGTGELFF. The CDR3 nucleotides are TGTGCCAGCAGCCTTGGGACTAGCGGCACCGGGGAGCTGTTTTTT.